This T cell receptor (beta chain) was recovered during a study of T cell responses to AZD1222 COVID-19 vaccine. This clone was seen more than once but under ten times. The antigen remains undetermined. TCRdb's copy holds only in-frame clones and misses some; the assay was immunoSEQ multiplex PCR. The table records some 130,000 clones, approximately 85% of them present only once. The CDR3 loop spans 16 amino acids. Germline CDR1 reads LNHDA; CDR2 reads SQIVND (reference sequence). Unmatched junction bases numbered 11, after V lost 5 bases and J lost 2 bases. Study-wide findings and caveats: Regions 160-218 and 743-854 held dominance among vaccine-associated CD4 TCRs, which spanned spike. The study found Spike-specific TCR breadth and depth rose after two AZD1222 doses. Seropositive status at baseline applied to only 6 or 7 AZD1222 recipients. Donors in the cohort were predominantly white British and more often female, and clonal diversity was possibly underestimated.

The source material was peripheral blood, sampled on day 0 of MenACWY control vaccination. The chain carries TRBV19 and TRBJ1-2; 7 bases are shared with TRBD1. This TCR was recovered from an adult in good health. The CDR3 DNA is TGTGCCAGTAGTTCTTCCAGACAGGGTAACAACTATGGCTACACCTTC. Amino acid sequence: CASSSSRQGNNYGYTF.